This T cell receptor beta chain was captured in a study of post-analysis software for immune sequencing data. Overall study results and limits: Co-batched samples clustered tightly together by F measure. A significant reduction in normalized Chao1 diversity was observed in multiple sclerosis patients versus controls.

Unique molecular identifiers had been added to the TCR beta cDNA libraries. TCRdb called the PCR reads again in MiXCR, with one record for every CDR3 protein. This table has roughly 870,000 distinct CDR3 sequences, roughly 50% appearing once. In regard to this clonotype: The antigen is undetermined.

This TCR came from a girl aged 5-17 years with multiple sclerosis. The sample comprised blood.

CDR3 sequence: CASSLGQRVVDTEAFF. DNA of the CDR3: TGCGCCAGCAGCTTGGGACAGCGAGTCGTCGACACTGAAGCTTTCTTT. The chain couples TRBV5-1 to TRBJ1-1; tentatively, D is TRBD1 (5 bases). This CDR3 comprises 16 residues. V shed 0 bases and J shed 3 bases, with 15 bases lying between them. Germline assignment: CDR1 SGHRS and CDR2 YFSETQ.